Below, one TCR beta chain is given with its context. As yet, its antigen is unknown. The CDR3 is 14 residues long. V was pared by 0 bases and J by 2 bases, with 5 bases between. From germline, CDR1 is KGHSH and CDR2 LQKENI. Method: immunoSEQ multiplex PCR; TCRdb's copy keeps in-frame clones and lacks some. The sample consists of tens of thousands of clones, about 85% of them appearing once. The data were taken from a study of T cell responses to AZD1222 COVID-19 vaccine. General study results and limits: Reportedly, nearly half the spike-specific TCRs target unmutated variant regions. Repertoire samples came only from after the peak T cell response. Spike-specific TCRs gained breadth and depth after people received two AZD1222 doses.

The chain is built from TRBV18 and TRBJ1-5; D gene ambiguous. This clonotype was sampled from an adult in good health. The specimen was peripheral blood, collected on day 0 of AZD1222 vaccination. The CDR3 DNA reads TGTGCCAGCTCACCACCAAACCGCAATCAGCCCCAGCATTTT. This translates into CASSPPNRNQPQHF.